The clone carrying this T cell receptor beta chain has a count of ten or more. Its antigen is currently unknown. TCRdb passed the RT-PCR reads through MiXCR, listing each CDR3 protein once. The sample carries about 480,000 distinct CDR3 sequences, 9.5% to 13% recorded once. Trimming cost V 5 bases and J 3 bases, with 15 bases left between them. This CDR3 has 14 residues. The germline gives CDR1 SGHRS, CDR2 YFSETQ. These data originate in a study of response to subunit inactivated influenza vaccine. Study conclusions and caveats: The authors offered the suggestion that each seasonal influenza vaccination recruits few new T cells.

This chain links TRBV5-1 with TRBJ2-7; TRBD1 or TRBD2 may be the D gene (5 bases each). The sample consisted of PBMCs from blood, taken about 40 days after vaccination. This TCR derives from a man aged 45-65 years who received an inactivated influenza vaccine. The CDR3 loop is CASRPGTASYEQYF. The CDR3 bases are TGCGCCAGCAGACCAGGGACCGCAAGCTACGAGCAGTACTTC.